Included here is one T cell receptor (beta chain) sequence, with context. No antigen is known for it. No per-base quality is available; no much larger clone lies one base away. The source of the sample is a study of T cells in localized non-small cell lung cancer (TCRdb year 2020). Context from the whole study: The study examined T cell repertoires in 200 to 300 patients with early-stage NSCLC and compared tumors with uninvolved tumor-adjacent lungs. The cohort consisted of around 250 treatment-naive NSCLC patients whose localized lung tumors had been resected. Of the NSCLC patients, 120 to 150 were male and about a hundred were female, and the mean age was around 70 years.

At diagnosis, peripheral blood, uninvolved tumor-adjacent lung and tumor were collected and stored as a combination of fresh-frozen and FFPE material. For TCR repertoire profiling, the blood samples were analyzed as peripheral blood mononuclear cells. Paper-wide results and their limitations: Because the study design was exploratory, TCR variables were selected using unadjusted p-values without false-discovery rate correction. Uninvolved tumor-adjacent lung showed the highest T cell clonality, higher than tumor, which suggests more focused antigenic responses in the adjacent lung. Because multi-region tumor sequencing was not done, intratumor heterogeneity could not be ruled out. Longer overall survival was associated with higher T cell density in blood, whereas shorter survival was associated with higher clonality in adjacent lung. Of the top 100 tumor clones, a median of roughly 53 were detected in paired uninvolved adjacent lung; around 30 were also among that lung's top 100.

TCR beta CDR3 regions were sequenced from DNA using the immunoSEQ Assay. The authors' analysis ran thus. To compute T cell density, TCR beta template counts were normalized to usable DNA, which was estimated by amplifying housekeeping genes. Using the preseqR package, richness was estimated by extrapolating to 120,000 templates for tissue samples and 400,000 templates for PBMC samples. Clonality was calculated as one minus Pielou's evenness. Tissue-enriched TCRs were identified through differential abundance testing performed on productive amino-acid clonotypes, with a minimum total count of 5 and an alpha of 0.1. Repertoire overlap between compartments was quantified with the Jaccard Index and Morisita Overlap Index. GLIPH clustered TCR beta CDR3s with public tetramer-defined viral CDR3s; viral motifs required at least three viral sequences plus V-gene enrichment. The clones in this table, taken by TCRdb from immuneACCESS, are in-frame only. Not every clone is retained; where verified, under half of the shortfall comes from an unresolved V gene, and the cause of the rest is unknown. V, J and clone size were drawn from that table, and D and trimming were deduced from the DNA. For this sample the table gives 90,000 or so clones, of which roughly 86% were detected only once. Of the sample, around 15% falls within the top ten clones.

Relative to germline, V is 2 bases shorter and J is 4 bases shorter, with 16 bases between their ends. The CDR3 holds 16 amino acids from the cysteine to the phenylalanine. Of all the DNA, just the CDR3 is kept, 48 bases in frame from base 1. The germline V gene specifies MGHDK as CDR1 and SYGVNS as CDR2. This receptor chain uses TRBV25-1 and TRBJ2-3, with the D call tentatively TRBD1 or TRBD2, each fitting 5 bases. The receptor comes from a man aged 35 to 69 with stage I squamous cell lung carcinoma. The sequencing here drew on peripheral blood, taken before any cancer treatment. Here is the DNA: TGTGCCAGCAGTGAACTGGGACGATCCACACCAGATACGCAGTATTTT. Its translation is CASSELGRSTPDTQYF.